This entry features one TCR beta chain sequence. This entry is derived from a study of identical twins. Each CDR3 protein is one row after TCRdb ran MiXCR on the 5' RACE reads. Of roughly 470,000 distinct CDR3 sequences in the sample, 13% to 15% were seen once. Per germline, CDR1 SGHRS and CDR2 YFSETQ. There are 13 residues in the CDR3. V was trimmed by 0 bases and J by 2 bases, leaving 6 bases between them. These data also featured in a second study, about yellow fever vaccine responses in identical twins.

This chain connects TRBV5-1 to TRBJ2-7; D gene unclear. The source of this sequence is a woman younger than 30 in good health. The sample was CD4+ T cells sorted from blood. The CDR3, as DNA: TGCGCCAGCAGCTTGGCTAATACCTACGAGCAGTACTTC. This sequence encodes CASSLANTYEQYF.